Sequencing of this T cell receptor (beta chain) was carried out in a study of T cell responses to AZD1222 COVID-19 vaccine. Whole-study results and caveats: In a largely white British group with more females than males, clonal diversity was possibly underestimated. The CD4 TCRs associated with vaccination extended across spike and predominated at 160-218 and 743-854. No repertoire was sampled before or during the peak T cell response, only after it.

From germline, CDR1 is LGHDT and CDR2 YNNKEL (reference sequence). V trimming: 3 bases; J trimming: 3 bases; junction bases outside the gene matches: 9. CDR3 length: 17 amino acids. Profiled with immunoSEQ multiplex PCR; TCRdb holds only in-frame clones, not every one. Found here are more than 150,000 clones, more than 80% of them singletons; the top ten hold 5% to 7%. As to this clone: Its antigen is currently unknown.

V usage is TRBV3-1 (or the pseudogene TRBV3-2) and J usage is TRBJ1-3; the match to TRBD1 covers 9 bases. This specimen consisted of peripheral blood, obtained on day 0 of AZD1222 vaccination. The source is an adult in good health. CDR3 bases: TGTGCCAGCAGCCAGAGACCCGGGACAGGGATTGGAAACACCATATATTTT. It yields the protein CASSQRPGTGIGNTIYF.